The entry that follows covers one T cell receptor beta chain sequence. There are a few counts of this clonotype. Its antigen has not been determined. The record has no base qualities; no much larger clone is one base away. This sample is part of a study of T cell repertoires in cytomegalovirus infection (dated by TCRdb to the late 2010s). Broadly, across the study: Donor HLA type was relevant to the analysis, because carriage of CMV infection together with the matching HLA type was indicated by public TCR beta signatures.

The paper as a whole reports these results and caveats: The ex vivo response was dominated by HLA-C-restricted CMV-specific TCR beta clonotypes, which also provided the single most frequent clonotype in two of eight donors. In both this cohort and an independent cohort of several hundred donors, the cumulative frequency of public TCR beta family members distinguished carriers of CMV infection plus the relevant HLA type.

Instrument used: Illumina HiSeq 1500. TCRdb handled the public reads itself, with Q25 trimming in fastp and clone calling in MiXCR, and kept productive beta chains. Each CDR3 protein gets just one entry, which takes the most common genes and DNA from the rows behind it. Within this sample are roughly 250,000 distinct CDR3 sequences, with roughly 22% of them counted one time only. 15% to 20% of the sample lies in the top ten. Based on the germline V gene, the CDR1 and CDR2 sequences are SGHDN and FVKESK. V and J lose 1 base and 10 bases, and a span of 11 bases separates them. Spanning cysteine to phenylalanine, the CDR3 consists of 13 amino acids. Only the CDR3 DNA is retained, 39 bases long and in frame from the first base.

The clonotype comes from a human donor in good health (CMV status not recorded). Some clones in this sample may be carry-over from other donors' samples. Sequencing input: CD8+ T cells from PBMCs. The V and J segments used are TRBV14 and TRBJ2-1; the D gene cannot be resolved reliably. The nucleotides are TGTGCCAGCAGCCAAGTTGGTTGGCAGGAGCAGTTCTTC. The resulting protein is CASSQVGWQEQFF.